This T cell receptor (beta chain) was identified during a study of cytomegalovirus exposure and HLA in healthy donors. Broader study findings: Within the data, a cluster of highly shared sequence variants was likely a sequencing artifact. Later analysis identified a missense DCLRE1C variant that was linked to TCR beta V- and J-gene trimming.

A note on this clone: Its antigen remains unidentified.

The PCR made use of 60 Vbeta and 13 Jbeta primers. Using immunoSEQ multiplex PCR, the repertoire was profiled, and TCRdb retains in-frame clones only, with some absent. Of about 130,000 clones listed, 74% are singletons. Each donor was healthy, and each was a bone marrow donor. CDR3 length equals 13 residues. Germline-derived CDR1 and CDR2 are MNHNS and SASEGT. Trimming pared 7 bases from V and 4 bases from J, leaving 14 bases between. The receptor was derived from a woman in her fifties or sixties in good health and CMV-seropositive. The V call is TRBV6-1, the J call TRBJ2-7; no reliable D call. Sequences were obtained from PBMCs. CDR3 residues: CASTGLAQYEQYF. As DNA, the CDR3 is TGTGCCAGCACCGGGTTAGCTCAATACGAGCAGTACTTC.